A selection of T cell receptor beta chains follows, all from one sample in a study of blood T cell repertoires in COVID-19. Profiling relied on immunoSEQ multiplex PCR, and the TCRdb table lists in-frame clones only, not all of them. The sample holds tens of thousands of clones; 80% to 95% are singletons and the top ten take approximately 10%. The source material was peripheral blood. Receptor source: a woman aged 80 or older with active COVID-19. Both conserved end residues are part of each CDR3. The order of the fields is clone size, J gene, D gene, V gene, CDR3 protein, CDR3 DNA. D genes are given only for firm matches. Not every row has a clone size; where given, it reads once, few, many or a size class.

. | TRBJ1-4 | TRBD1 | TRBV5-1 | CASSRDAGGTNEKLFF | TGCGCCAGCAGCCGCGACGCAGGGGGCACTAATGAAAAACTGTTTTTT
. | TRBJ1-4 | . | TRBV29-1 | CSVISETGEKLFF | TGCAGCGTTATTTCGGAGACGGGGGAAAAACTGTTTTTT
once | TRBJ2-4 | . | TRBV7-9 | CASGGSKNIQYF | TGTGCCAGCGGGGGCAGCAAAAACATTCAGTACTTC
. | TRBJ1-3 | . | TRBV4-1 | CASSQTARTSGNTIYF | TGCGCCAGCAGCCAAACAGCACGAACCTCTGGAAACACCATATATTTT
few | TRBJ2-1 | TRBD2 | TRBV6-6 | CASSYLGLADYNEQFF | TGTGCCAGCAGTTACCTAGGACTAGCGGATTACAATGAGCAGTTCTTC
. | TRBJ2-1 | . | TRBV6-6 | CASSPETPISEQFF | TGTGCCAGCAGTCCAGAAACACCGATCAGTGAGCAGTTCTTC
. | TRBJ1-2 | . | TRBV5-4 | CASSADPTGTNYGYTF | TGTGCCAGCAGCGCGGACCCGACAGGAACTAACTATGGCTACACCTTC
. | TRBJ2-7 | . | TRBV5-1 | CASSSTGEGSYEQYF | TGCGCCAGCAGCTCCACCGGAGAGGGCTCCTACGAGCAGTACTTC
. | TRBJ2-3 | TRBD2 | TRBV9 | CASSVTPSGGPPDTQYF | TGTGCCAGCAGCGTCACTCCTAGCGGAGGACCCCCAGATACGCAGTATTTT
. | TRBJ1-4 | . | TRBV18 | CASSPGRAEKLFF | TGTGCCAGCTCCCCGGGGAGAGCTGAAAAACTGTTTTTT